A single sample is the source of the 14 T cell receptor beta chains below, sequenced in a study of cytomegalovirus exposure and HLA in healthy donors. PCR employed 60 Vbeta and 13 Jbeta primers. This table comes from immunoSEQ multiplex PCR, and its TCRdb copy is limited to in-frame clones, with some not included. The table lists approximately 98,000 clones, about four fifths of them singletons. Sequencing used PBMCs. All receptors come from a man aged 18 to 30 in good health and CMV-seropositive.

The chain has TRBV15 and TRBJ1-6, with 10 bases matching TRBD1. V shed 5 bases, J shed 8 bases, and the junction held 3 bases outside the gene matches. CDR3 length: 14 amino acids. The germline V gene encodes CDR1 LNHNV and CDR2 YYDKDF (reference sequence). CDR3 DNA sequence: TGTGCCACCAGCCGGGACAGGGGTCATTCACCCCTCCACTTT. Residues: CATSRDRGHSPLHF.

The chain uses TRBV5-4 and TRBJ1-3; 7 bases fit TRBD1. CDR1 is SGHNT and CDR2 is YYREEE in the germline V gene (reference sequence). J lost 2 bases, V lost 4 bases, and 3 bases had no gene match. CDR3 length equals 14 residues. The CDR3 DNA follows: TGTGCCAGCAGCGGAGACAGGGCTGGAAACACCATATATTTT. Protein product: CASSGDRAGNTIYF.

This rearrangement joins TRBV5-4 to TRBJ1-6, with TRBD1 matching over 8 bases. Germline CDR1 SGHNT, CDR2 YYREEE (reference sequence). J gave up 6 bases and V 1 base, and 3 bases lay outside the gene matches. The CDR3 loop spans 15 amino acids. CDR3 loop: CASSLQTGVNSPLHF. CDR3 sequence (DNA): TGTGCCAGCAGCTTGCAGACAGGGGTTAATTCACCCCTCCACTTT.

The gene calls are TRBV28 and TRBJ1-5; 9 nucleotides agree with TRBD1. CDR1 is MDHEN, CDR2 SYDVKM, per germline. CDR3 length: 13 amino acids. V shed 9 bases and J 4 bases; nucleotides not matched to a gene: 4. CDR3 bases: TGTGCCAGGCCCGGGACAGGGAATCAGCCCCAGCATTTT. As protein: CARPGTGNQPQHF.

This chain uses TRBV5-6 with TRBJ2-2, with D maybe TRBD2 (5 bases). The germline gives CDR1 SGHDT, CDR2 YYEEEE. The CDR3 spans 14 residues. V was clipped by 6 bases and J by 1 base, with 10 bases between them. CDR3 in amino acids: CASNWRRNTGELFF. The CDR3 DNA follows: TGTGCCAGCAACTGGAGGAGGAACACCGGGGAGCTGTTTTTT. Full variable domain (rest looked up from reference TRBV5-6 and TRBJ2-2): DAGVTQSPTHLIKTRGQQVTLRCSPKSGHDTVSWYQQALGQGPQFIFQYYEEEERQRGNFPDRFSGHQFPNYSSELNVNALLLGDSALYLCASNWRRNTGELFFGEGSRLTVL.

This sequence joins TRBV29-1 and TRBJ2-7; 8 nucleotides align to TRBD1. Germline CDR1 reads SQVTM; CDR2 reads ANQGSEA. With 4 bases clipped from V and 1 base from J, the junction kept 15 bases outside the gene matches. This CDR3 is 17 amino acids long. Here the CDR3 DNA reads TGCAGCGTTGTAACCAGTCAAATAACAGGGGGTTCCTACGAGCAGTACTTC. Protein product: CSVVTSQITGGSYEQYF.

The chain is built from TRBV7-9 and TRBJ2-7; D gene unclear. This CDR3 spans 14 amino acids. The V gene lost 3 bases and the J gene lost 2 bases, with 11 bases spanning the gap. CDR1 and CDR2 (germline): SEHNR, FQNEAQ (reference sequence). The CDR3 sequence is CASSFSAGTYEQYF. The DNA of the CDR3 is TGTGCCAGCAGCTTCTCCGCAGGTACCTACGAGCAGTACTTC.

The chain links TRBV6-1 to TRBJ1-1, with unresolved D. CDR1 is MNHNS, CDR2 SASEGT, per germline. With 2 bases removed from V and 10 bases from J, the gap between germline ends came to 14 bases. The CDR3 has 13 amino acids. CDR3 coding DNA: TGTGCCAGCAGTGAATATAGGGAGTTCAGAGCTTTCTTT. It translates to CASSEYREFRAFF.

The rearrangement joins TRBV6-1 to TRBJ2-5; 9 bases agree with TRBD2. This CDR3 is 11 amino acids long. The ends lost 4 bases at V and 11 bases at J; junction bases unmatched: 2. From germline, CDR1 is MNHNS and CDR2 SASEGT. CDR3 sequence: CASSVGLAQYF. The DNA for the CDR3 is TGTGCCAGCAGTGTGGGACTAGCACAGTACTTC.

This sequence joins TRBV6-4 and TRBJ2-3, with 11 positions matching TRBD2. The CDR3 runs 13 residues. The V gene end was trimmed by 0 bases and the J gene end by 11 bases; junction bases not matched to a gene: 1. Germline CDR1 and CDR2: MRHNA and SNTAGT. CDR3 loop: CASSDSLAGGQYF. CDR3 DNA: TGTGCCAGCAGTGACTCGCTAGCGGGGGGGCAGTATTTT.

This clone was found a few times. The chain recombines TRBV2 with TRBJ2-7, with TRBD2 identical over 10 bases. Per germline, CDR1 SNHLY and CDR2 FYNNEI. The J segment lost 0 bases and the V segment lost 6 bases, leaving 5 bases of the junction unmatched. The CDR3 sequence is 15 residues long. The chain's CDR3 is CASSVLAGASYEQYF. The CDR3 nucleotides read TGTGCCAGCAGCGTTCTAGCGGGGGCCTCCTACGAGCAGTACTTC. Combining the CDR3 with reference TRBV2 and TRBJ2-7 gives the whole variable domain EPEVTQTPSHQVTQMGQEVILRCVPISNHLYFYWYRQILGQKVEFLVSFYNNEISEKSEIFDDQFSVERPDGSNFTLKIRSTKLEDSAMYFCASSVLAGASYEQYFGPGTRLTVT.

The chain couples TRBV11-1 to TRBJ2-5; the match to TRBD1 covers 9 bases. With V trimmed by 1 base and J by 5 bases, 5 bases remained unmatched. The CDR3 extends over 15 amino acids. Germline CDR1 reads SGHAT; CDR2 reads FQDESV (reference sequence). CDR3 DNA sequence: TGTGCCAGCAGCTTAGAGAACAGGGGGCTCGAGACCCAGTACTTC. This encodes CASSLENRGLETQYF.

This clone occurred a few times. The chain recombines TRBV7-7 with TRBJ2-5; no firm D call. V was cut by 3 bases and J by 7 bases, with 12 bases left in between. CDR3 size: 13 residues. Germline values: CDR1 SSHAT, CDR2 FNYEAQ (reference sequence). CDR3 coding DNA: TGTGCCAGCAGCTTCTCGGGTGACGGGACCCAGTACTTC. Protein product: CASSFSGDGTQYF.

J is TRBJ2-6 and V is TRBV5-1; 8 positions match TRBD2. The CDR3 has 18 amino acids. Trimming removed 7 bases from V and 0 bases from J; junction bases left unmatched: 12. Per germline, CDR1 SGHRS and CDR2 YFSETQ. In DNA, the CDR3 is TGCGCCAGCCTCCCCGCGGGGGGCGGGTTCTCTGGGGCCAACGTCCTGACTTTC. As protein: CASLPAGGGFSGANVLTF.